One sample yielded the 5 T cell receptor beta chains listed below, sequenced in a study of glioma-infiltrating T cells. Amplification of TCR alpha and beta CDR3 regions from RNA used iRepertoire nested multiplex PCR. MiXCR, applied by TCRdb to the multiplex PCR reads, yields one record per CDR3 protein. The table includes approximately 15,000 distinct CDR3 sequences, roughly 60% detected once. The sequencing sample was made of glioma tissue, nonneoplastic brain tissue, or PBMCs (not recorded which). These receptors all come from a human donor with low-grade glioma or glioblastoma, undergoing nonglioma brain surgery, or in good health (not recorded which).

This clonotype was counted between two and nine times. The chain links TRBV20-1 to TRBJ1-1; D ambiguous. Germline V gene data show CDR1 as DFQATT and CDR2 as SNEGSKA (reference sequence). The CDR3 loop spans 13 amino acids. The V and J ends lost 5 bases and 1 base respectively, with 11 bases between them. The CDR3 is CSAFRPSNTEAFF. CDR3 coding DNA: TGCAGTGCTTTCAGGCCATCGAACACTGAAGCTTTCTTT.

This rearrangement joins TRBV6-6 to TRBJ2-7; D remains ambiguous. Germline V CDR1 and CDR2: MNHNY, SVGAGI (reference sequence). The V and J ends lost 6 bases and 3 bases respectively, with 3 bases between them. The CDR3 sequence is 10 residues long. The DNA of the CDR3 is TGTGCCAGCAGGGACTACGAGCAGTACTTC. This encodes CASRDYEQYF.

This rearrangement joins TRBV20-1 to TRBJ2-1, with 12 bases lining up with TRBD2. The ends lost 7 bases at V and 10 bases at J; junction bases unmatched: 14. The CDR3 contains 15 residues. The V gene's germline CDR1 is DFQATT and CDR2 SNEGSKA (reference sequence). As DNA, the CDR3 is TGCAGTGGACTAAAGCCTAGCGGGAGGGTGAGGGAGCAGTTCTTC. As protein: CSGLKPSGRVREQFF.

V gene TRBV10-2 combines with J gene TRBJ1-1; no clear D. V was clipped by 5 bases and J by 0 bases, with 7 bases between them. Per the germline V gene, CDR1 is WSHSY and CDR2 is SAAADI. The length of the CDR3 is 13 residues. The CDR3 region is CASSQKLNTEAFF. The CDR3 DNA reads TGCGCCAGCAGTCAGAAGCTGAACACTGAAGCTTTCTTT.

The chain carries TRBV20-1 and TRBJ1-5, with D unresolved. Trimming shortened V by 5 bases and J by 3 bases, and 8 bases separated the two germline ends. This CDR3 comprises 12 residues. The germline gives CDR1 DFQATT, CDR2 SNEGSKA (reference sequence). CDR3 nucleotide sequence: TGCAGTGCTCGACAACACAATCAGCCCCAGCATTTT. This translates into CSARQHNQPQHF.